The clone carrying this T cell receptor beta chain was observed a few times. Its antigen is as yet unknown. Extraction yielded at least 6 micrograms of total RNA per sample. The data are from a study of blood T cells in healthy people across ages. Study observations and caveats: CMV status of donors was unknown, possibly confounding expanded clonotype changes. Bulk PBMC profiling left naive and antigen-experienced comparisons inconclusive.

The second PCR ran roughly 7 to 12 cycles with a sample-barcoded 5' primer and J-beta primers. Per-sample output comprised a minimum of 2.5 million paired-end reads containing CDR3. TCRdb re-analysed the 5' RACE reads in MiXCR, keeping a single row per CDR3 protein. The data contain 1.5 million to 2 million distinct CDR3 sequences, 28% of them singletons. The TCR sequence derives from a woman aged 30 to 39 in good health. The material sequenced was blood.

DNA of the CDR3: TGTGCCAGCAGCTTTATCTCGTTGCGGGGGTCTGAAGCTTTCTTT. It is translated as CASSFISLRGSEAFF. This sequence joins TRBV7-9 and TRBJ1-1, with D tentatively TRBD1 (5 bases). This CDR3 contains 15 residues. Trimming removed 3 bases at V and 6 bases at J, with 17 bases between. Germline CDR1 and CDR2: SEHNR and FQNEAQ (reference sequence).